The next 22 T cell receptor beta chains were all read from a single sample in a study of blood T cell repertoires in COVID-19. The method was immunoSEQ multiplex PCR; TCRdb's version includes in-frame clones alone and lacks a portion of them. The table has approximately 250,000 clones, about nine tenths seen once. Source material: PBMCs or T cells enriched from blood (not recorded which). These receptor sequences come from a woman aged 25 to 45 with acute COVID-19.

This clone came up once. The chain carries TRBV6-5 and TRBJ2-7; D is perhaps TRBD2 (5 bases). V dropped 7 bases and J dropped 3 bases, with 19 bases sitting between them. Germline V gives CDR1 MNHEY, CDR2 SVGAGI. The CDR3 is 15 amino acids. The CDR3 DNA reads as TGTGCCAGCATGGACGGAGAGGGAAGACACTACGAGCAGTACTTC. Protein: CASMDGEGRHYEQYF.

V and J are TRBV7-6 and TRBJ1-4, with D maybe TRBD1 (5 bases). CDR3 length: 15 residues. V gave up 2 bases and J gave up 7 bases, with 14 bases separating them. Germline V gene sequence: CDR1 SGHVS, CDR2 FNYEAQ. The CDR3: CASSLTGTGGEKLFF. The CDR3 nucleotides read TGTGCCAGCAGCTTAACCGGGACGGGAGGTGAAAAACTGTTTTTT.

The genes are TRBV27 and TRBJ1-4; 7 nucleotides line up with TRBD1. V shed 3 bases and J 0 bases; nucleotides not matched to a gene: 7. The germline gives CDR1 MNHEY, CDR2 SMNVEV (reference sequence). CDR3 size: 17 residues. CDR3 coding DNA: TGTGCCAGCAGTTTGGTCGGGACAGCCTCAACTAATGAAAAACTGTTTTTT. This translates into CASSLVGTASTNEKLFF. Full variable domain (missing parts from reference TRBV27 and TRBJ1-4): EAQVTQNPRYLITVTGKKLTVTCSQNMNHEYMSWYRQDPGLGLRQIYYSMNVEVTDKGDVPEGYKVSRKEKRNFPLILESPSPNQTSLYFCASSLVGTASTNEKLFFGSGTQLSVL.

This chain connects TRBV28 to TRBJ1-6; D possibly corresponds to TRBD1 (6 bases). The CDR3 is 20 amino acids. The ends were cut back, 1 base at V and 14 bases at J, with 33 bases in the middle. Germline CDR1 MDHEN, CDR2 SYDVKM. The CDR3 sequence: CASSLSQTFLGAGKGGALHF. The CDR3 DNA follows: TGTGCCAGCAGTTTATCGCAAACCTTCCTTGGGGCAGGAAAAGGGGGAGCCCTCCACTTT.

The rearrangement uses TRBV7-9 and TRBJ2-1; tentatively, D is TRBD1 (5 bases). The germline V gene encodes CDR1 SEHNR and CDR2 FQNEAQ (reference sequence). The CDR3 totals 12 residues. Between the trimmed V and J ends, which lost 5 bases and 10 bases, there was a span of 12 bases. The CDR3 coding sequence is TGTGCCAGCAGCCGGACACCTCAGGAGCAGTTCTTC. It is translated as CASSRTPQEQFF.

This clone was counted a single time. The V gene is TRBV2, the J gene TRBJ2-7; D gene ambiguous. V lost 2 bases and J lost 0, with 14 bases in between. The CDR3 covers 16 residues. The germline gives CDR1 SNHLY, CDR2 FYNNEI. CDR3 DNA sequence: TGTGCCAGCAGTGAATTTGTTAGCTCGAGCTCCTACGAGCAGTACTTC. As protein: CASSEFVSSSSYEQYF.

V is TRBV27 and J is TRBJ2-3, with 8 positions matching TRBD2. V shed 9 bases, J shed 3 bases, and the junction held 5 bases outside the gene matches. The CDR3 runs 13 residues. In germline, CDR1 is MNHEY, CDR2 SMNVEV (reference sequence). The CDR3 region is CARSGRITDTQYF. The CDR3 DNA reads as TGTGCCAGGAGCGGGAGAATTACAGATACGCAGTATTTT.

V is TRBV11-2 and J is TRBJ1-2; tentatively, D is TRBD1 (6 bases). The CDR3 spans 12 residues. The V and J ends lost 1 base and 8 bases respectively, with 8 bases between them. The germline V gene has CDR1 SGHAT and CDR2 FQNNGV. The CDR3 reads CASSLGRGGYTF. CDR3 nucleotides: TGTGCCAGCAGCTTAGGAAGGGGGGGCTACACCTTC.

The chain has TRBV14 and TRBJ2-2, with 9 bases that match TRBD2. Germline trimming cut 5 bases from V and 2 bases from J; bases unmatched to any gene: 24. This CDR3 is built from 22 residues. Germline CDR1 is SGHDN and CDR2 is FVKESK. CDR3 protein: CASSATLPTVSGRRGNTGELFF. CDR3 nucleotides: TGTGCCAGCAGCGCGACCCTCCCCACTGTTAGCGGGAGAAGGGGAAACACCGGGGAGCTGTTTTTT.

The chain couples TRBV28 to TRBJ2-1; unclear D gene. The CDR3 is 12 residues long. Trimming shortened V by 6 bases and J by 4 bases, and 7 bases separated the two germline ends. CDR1 and CDR2 from the germline V gene are MDHEN and SYDVKM. The CDR3 bases are TGTGCCAGCAGACAGAATTACAATGAGCAGTTCTTC. The encoded protein is CASRQNYNEQFF.

The genes are TRBV29-1 and TRBJ1-2; D unclear. Trimming took off 1 base at V and 2 bases at J, with 8 bases between the two ends. The CDR3 sequence is 13 residues long. The germline gives CDR1 SQVTM, CDR2 ANQGSEA. The CDR3 protein is CSVEGVPNYGYTF. In DNA, the CDR3 is TGCAGCGTTGAAGGCGTACCGAACTATGGCTACACCTTC.

This rearrangement joins TRBV3-1 (or the pseudogene TRBV3-2) to TRBJ2-7; TRBD2 aligns across 7 bases. Germline V gives CDR1 LGHDT, CDR2 YNNKEL (reference sequence). Trimming removed 4 bases from V and 1 base from J; junction bases left unmatched: 4. There are 14 residues in the CDR3. CDR3 residues: CASSPTRGSYEQYF. For the CDR3, the DNA is TGTGCCAGCAGCCCCACGCGGGGGTCCTACGAGCAGTACTTC.

Here the CDR3 DNA reads TGTGCCAGTAGTACCCCCGGCTCGGCGGTTATGACCAATGAGCAGTTCTTC. Residues: CASSTPGSAVMTNEQFF. The gene calls are TRBV19 and TRBJ2-1; D not certain. The CDR3 is made up of 17 amino acids. The germline V and J ends were trimmed by 4 bases and 6 bases, with 22 bases remaining between them. In germline, CDR1 is LNHDA, CDR2 SQIVND (reference sequence).

The chain has TRBV27 and TRBJ1-1, with 9 positions matching TRBD1. From germline, CDR1 is MNHEY and CDR2 SMNVEV (reference sequence). There are 13 residues in the CDR3. V lost 4 bases to trimming and J lost 8 bases; unmatched junction nucleotides: 5. CDR3 in amino acids: CASSYMGTGEAFF. The DNA for the CDR3 is TGTGCCAGCAGTTACATGGGGACAGGGGAAGCTTTCTTT.

V is TRBV28 and J is TRBJ2-1; D might be TRBD1 (6 bases). Germline V gives CDR1 MDHEN, CDR2 SYDVKM. With 7 bases removed from V and 7 bases from J, the gap between germline ends came to 14 bases. There are 13 residues in the CDR3. CDR3 nucleotides: TGTGCCAGCAACAGGGTCACGGGGAATGAGCAGTTCTTC. Its translation: CASNRVTGNEQFF.

There are many counts of this clone. The V and J genes are TRBV29-1 and TRBJ2-7; D gene uncertain. The CDR3 is made up of 12 amino acids. Trimming took 5 bases from V and 12 from J, leaving 20 bases between them. Germline values: CDR1 SQVTM, CDR2 ANQGSEA. CDR3 DNA sequence: TGCAGCGTTTCCCTTAGCCGAGAGTTTTTGTACTTC. It yields the protein CSVSLSREFLYF.

The chain couples TRBV5-4 to TRBJ1-6; TRBD1 agrees at 8 bases. After removal of 4 bases from V and 9 bases from J, the junction contained 15 bases not matched to a gene. Germline V gene data show CDR1 as SGHNT and CDR2 as YYREEE (reference sequence). The CDR3 loop spans 17 amino acids. The CDR3 region has the DNA TGTGCCAGCAGCATTAGGACAGGGCGAGGAGACGGTTCACCCCTCCACTTT. Its translation is CASSIRTGRGDGSPLHF.

This clone was seen a handful of times. J is TRBJ2-2 and V is TRBV2; D perhaps matches TRBD1 (6 bases). With 10 bases removed from V and 7 bases from J, the gap between germline ends came to 16 bases. The CDR3 has 13 amino acids. Germline V gene sequence: CDR1 SNHLY, CDR2 FYNNEI. The CDR3 DNA sequence: TGTGCCATCGGACAGTTAGAGGGCGGGGAGCTGTTTTTT. Translation: CAIGQLEGGELFF.

The chain is built from TRBV6-5 and TRBJ2-7, with 7 bases identical to TRBD1. Germline V gives CDR1 MNHEY, CDR2 SVGAGI. The CDR3 is 14 amino acids. V shed 2 bases and J 6 bases; nucleotides not matched to a gene: 7. This CDR3 reads CASSYEPGTVEQYF. CDR3 coding DNA: TGTGCCAGCAGTTACGAACCTGGGACAGTCGAGCAGTACTTC.

V gene TRBV10-1 combines with J gene TRBJ1-3; D is uncertain. Trimming cost V 4 bases and J 0 bases, with 4 bases left between them. The CDR3 sequence is 13 residues long. Germline loops: CDR1 WNHNN, CDR2 SYGVQD (reference sequence). The CDR3, as DNA: TGCGCCAGCAGTGCCAACTCTGGAAACACCATATATTTT. Translating gives CASSANSGNTIYF.

The chain couples TRBV7-8 to TRBJ2-1, with a possible D match to TRBD1 (6 bases). V lost 2 bases and J 0 bases, leaving 17 bases between the germline ends. The CDR3 loop spans 18 amino acids. Germline CDR1 reads SGHVS; CDR2 reads FQNEAQ. The CDR3: CASSLYPPGQSSYNEQFF. As DNA, the CDR3 is TGTGCCAGCAGCTTATACCCCCCGGGACAAAGCTCCTACAATGAGCAGTTCTTC.

The chain carries TRBV27 and TRBJ2-3; TRBD1 aligns across 11 bases. CDR1 and CDR2 (germline): MNHEY, SMNVEV (reference sequence). The CDR3 covers 18 residues. J lost 6 bases, V lost 5 bases, and 16 bases had no gene match. In nucleotides, the CDR3 is TGTGCCAGCAGTAATCTACCCGGACAGGGGGCGTCAGGCGATACGCAGTATTTT. The encoded protein is CASSNLPGQGASGDTQYF.